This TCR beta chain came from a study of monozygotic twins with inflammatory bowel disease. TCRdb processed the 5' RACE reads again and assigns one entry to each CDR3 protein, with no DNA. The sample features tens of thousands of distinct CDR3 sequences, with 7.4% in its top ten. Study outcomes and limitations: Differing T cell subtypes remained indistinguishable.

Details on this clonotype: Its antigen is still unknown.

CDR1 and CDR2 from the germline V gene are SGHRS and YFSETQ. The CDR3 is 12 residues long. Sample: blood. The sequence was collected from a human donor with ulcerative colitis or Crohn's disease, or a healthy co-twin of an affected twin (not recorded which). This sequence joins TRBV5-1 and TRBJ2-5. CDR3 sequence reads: CASSRSAETQYF.